These T cell receptor beta chains were read from a single sample in a study of blood T cell repertoires in COVID-19. Only in-frame clones appear in the TCRdb table, and some are missing; sequencing was by immunoSEQ multiplex PCR. Of fewer than 400,000 clones in the sample, roughly 89% are singletons; the top ten hold roughly 9.4%. The specimen sequenced was PBMCs or T cells enriched from blood (not recorded which). These receptors came from a woman in her forties or fifties who had recovered from COVID-19. Each CDR3 is given with its conserved first and last residue. The order of the fields is V gene, D gene, J gene, clone size, CDR3 DNA, CDR3 protein. The D gene is left open where the match is weak. Some rows mark clone size as missing; the rest say once, few, many or name a class of expanded clone.

TRBV7-6	NA	TRBJ2-1	NA	TGTGCCAGCAGCTTACGGGGTGCCAATGAGCAGTTCTTC	CASSLRGANEQFF
TRBV9	NA	TRBJ1-6	NA	TGTGCCAGCAGCGTAGACCTCCCCGGGAATTCACCCCTCCACTTT	CASSVDLPGNSPLHF
TRBV19	TRBD2	TRBJ2-3	once	TGTGCCAGTAGTATACTGGGACTAGCGGGGGCAGATACGCAGTATTTT	CASSILGLAGADTQYF
TRBV5-1	NA	TRBJ1-6	few	TGCGCCAGCAGCTTGGACCCGGATGGGGGGATTAATTCACCCCTCCACTTT	CASSLDPDGGINSPLHF
TRBV4-2	NA	TRBJ1-4	NA	TGTGCCAGCAGCGAAGGGAACGATGGGAGCGGTCGTGAAAAACTGTTTTTT	CASSEGNDGSGREKLFF
TRBV28	NA	TRBJ1-2	NA	TGTGCCAGCAGTTCCGGACTGGGCAGAAGCTACACCTTC	CASSSGLGRSYTF
TRBV2	NA	TRBJ1-1	NA	TGTGCCAGCAGTGGATATGGGGCCGCTGAAGCTTTCTTT	CASSGYGAAEAFF
TRBV11-2	TRBD1	TRBJ1-3	NA	TGTGCCAGCAGCCCAAAGGGACAGCCGAACACCATATATTTT	CASSPKGQPNTIYF
TRBV18	NA	TRBJ2-2	NA	TGTGCCAGCTCACCGGGGACAAAGAACACCGGGGAGCTGTTTTTT	CASSPGTKNTGELFF
TRBV30	NA	TRBJ1-6	once	TGTGCCTGGAGCCAATCAGGGAATTCACCCCTCCACTTT	CAWSQSGNSPLHF
TRBV27	TRBD2	TRBJ2-7	NA	TGTGCCAGCAGCCCCAGCGGGGGGGCTTATTACGAGCAGTACTTC	CASSPSGGAYYEQYF
TRBV29-1	NA	TRBJ2-1	NA	TGCAGCGTGGAGGGCGCCCCCCGAAACAATGAGCAGTTCTTC	CSVEGAPRNNEQFF
TRBV14	NA	TRBJ1-2	NA	TGTGCCAGCAGCAGGCCGGGAGTCCGGCACACCTTC	CASSRPGVRHTF
TRBV27	NA	TRBJ1-4	NA	TGTGCCAGCAGTTTAGCGGGTTTAAATGAAAAACTGTTTTTT	CASSLAGLNEKLFF
TRBV21-1	NA	TRBJ1-3	NA	TGTGCCAGCACCCTGGGGAAGGGACTGAGCTCTGGAAACACCATATATTTT	CASTLGKGLSSGNTIYF
TRBV18	NA	TRBJ1-4	NA	TGTGCCAGCTCACCCTCGAGTAAGACAGACCTTAATGAAAAACTGTTTTTT	CASSPSSKTDLNEKLFF
TRBV28	TRBD2	TRBJ2-7	NA	TGTGCCAGCATTAGCGGGGGGGCTTACGAGCAGTACTTC	CASISGGAYEQYF
TRBV11-2	NA	TRBJ2-7	NA	TGTGCCAGCAGCTTGGAGGGAGGTCCTTACGAGCAGTACTTC	CASSLEGGPYEQYF
TRBV15	TRBD2	TRBJ2-7	NA	TGTGCCACCAGCAATCCGAGACTAGCGGGGGTATACGAGCAGTACTTC	CATSNPRLAGVYEQYF